This is a list of T cell receptor beta chains from one sample in a study of memory CD4+ T cells and cytomegalovirus serostatus. Method: immunoSEQ multiplex PCR; TCRdb's copy keeps in-frame clones and lacks some. The table records under 50,000 clones, roughly 78% of them present only once. The sequenced material came from memory CD4+ T cells from blood. The receptor set was obtained from an adult in good health and CMV-seronegative. The CDR3 runs from the conserved cysteine through the conserved F or W. The D gene is left open where the match is weak. Rows may omit the clone size; those that give it use once, few, many or a size class.

CDR3nt,CDR3aa,len,j_gene,d_gene,v_gene,abundance
TGTGCCAGCAGTGAACCCCGGGACAGGGGGCTCAGCAATCAGCCCCAGCATTTT,CASSEPRDRGLSNQPQHF,18,TRBJ1-5,TRBD1,TRBV6-1,-
TGTGCCACCGATCGGGCCTACGAGCAGTACTTC,CATDRAYEQYF,11,TRBJ2-7,-,TRBV6-1,-
TGTGCCAGCAGCCAAGATTGGGGGACAGGGCTTGGCTACACCTTC,CASSQDWGTGLGYTF,15,TRBJ1-2,TRBD1,TRBV14,-
TGCGCCAGCAGCCAAGATGAGGTGAGCGGGGGGGCCGACAATGAGCAGTTCTTC,CASSQDEVSGGADNEQFF,18,TRBJ2-1,TRBD2,TRBV4-1,-
TGCAGCGTACTAGCGGGGTACCAAGAGACCCAGTACTTC,CSVLAGYQETQYF,13,TRBJ2-5,TRBD2,TRBV29-1,-
TGTGCCAGCAGCCGAAATGAAAAACTGTTTTTT,CASSRNEKLFF,11,TRBJ1-4,-,TRBV2,-
TGCGCCAGCAGCTTGGCAGGGACAGAGGGGGAAAAACTGTTTTTT,CASSLAGTEGEKLFF,15,TRBJ1-4,TRBD1,TRBV5-1,-
TGCAGCGTCGGCCCCGGGACAGTCCACACTGAAGCTTTCTTT,CSVGPGTVHTEAFF,14,TRBJ1-1,TRBD1,TRBV29-1,-
TGTGCCAGCAGCTTAGCGCTTGTGGGGAAAGGCAATCAGCCCCAGCATTTT,CASSLALVGKGNQPQHF,17,TRBJ1-5,-,TRBV7-8,-
TGTGCCAGTCGACAGGTTCTCTCCTACGAGCAGTACTTC,CASRQVLSYEQYF,13,TRBJ2-7,-,TRBV28,-
TGTGCCAGCAGCTCGGGAGGGGGAGGCTACAATGAGCAGTTCTTC,CASSSGGGGYNEQFF,15,TRBJ2-1,TRBD2,TRBV5-4,-
TGCGCCAGCAGCACCCAAGAGACCCAGTACTTC,CASSTQETQYF,11,TRBJ2-5,-,TRBV5-1,-
TGCGCCAGCAGCCAAGAGAGGGTCATGAACACTGAAGCTTTCTTT,CASSQERVMNTEAFF,15,TRBJ1-1,-,TRBV4-3,-
TGTGCCAGCCGTGTGTTGGGCGACCTCACTGAAGCTTTCTTT,CASRVLGDLTEAFF,14,TRBJ1-1,-,TRBV7-2,-
TGTGCCATTTGGTCCGGGGCCTACAATGAGCAGTTCTTC,CAIWSGAYNEQFF,13,TRBJ2-1,-,TRBV10-3,-
TGTGCCAGCAGTTACTCGAACAGGGGGCCCTACAATGAGCAGTTCTTC,CASSYSNRGPYNEQFF,16,TRBJ2-1,TRBD1,TRBV6-5,few
TGTGCCAGTAGTTCGATAGCTAGCGGCAAAGAGACCCAGTACTTC,CASSSIASGKETQYF,15,TRBJ2-5,TRBD2,TRBV19,-
TGTGCCAGCAGCCGGGACTCCGAAGAGACCCAGTACTTC,CASSRDSEETQYF,13,TRBJ2-5,-,TRBV7-3,-
TGTGCCAGCAGCTTAGTTAGTGGCGGGGGGGGTCAAGAGACCCAGTACTTC,CASSLVSGGGGQETQYF,17,TRBJ2-5,TRBD2,TRBV7-2,-
TGCGCCAGCAGCCAACTAGCGGGGGACTACGAGCAGTACTTC,CASSQLAGDYEQYF,14,TRBJ2-7,TRBD2,TRBV4-3,-
TGTGCCAGCACCTACTGGGGGGACAGGTCCTACGAGCAGTACTTC,CASTYWGDRSYEQYF,15,TRBJ2-7,TRBD1,TRBV6-1,-
TGTGCCAGCAGTTTTACAGGAGCCTACGAGCAGTACTTC,CASSFTGAYEQYF,13,TRBJ2-7,-,TRBV28,-
TGTGCCAGCAGCCACGTCAAGGGGGATCCCACAATGCTATTTAGCAATCAGCCCCAGCATTTT,CASSHVKGDPTMLFSNQPQHF,21,TRBJ1-5,-,TRBV14,-
TGTGCCAGCAGCCCCCAGGGATCAGGGGCTGAAGCTTTCTTT,CASSPQGSGAEAFF,14,TRBJ1-1,-,TRBV7-3,few
TGCGCCAGCAGCTCACCCGACAGGATCTACGAGCAGTACTTC,CASSSPDRIYEQYF,14,TRBJ2-7,-,TRBV5-1,-
TGTGCCAGCAGCCAAGATGGCCTAGCGGGGGAGACCCAGTACTTC,CASSQDGLAGETQYF,15,TRBJ2-5,TRBD2,TRBV14,few
TGTGCCAGTACCCAAAATAGGGGGCGGACTGAAGCTTTCTTT,CASTQNRGRTEAFF,14,TRBJ1-1,TRBD1,TRBV19,-
TGTGCCAGCTTCCGGGACAGCAATCAGCCCCAGCATTTT,CASFRDSNQPQHF,13,TRBJ1-5,-,TRBV2,few
TGTGCCACCAGAAAAGCGGGGGGGCTGGAGACCCAGTACTTC,CATRKAGGLETQYF,14,TRBJ2-5,TRBD2,TRBV15,-
TGCAGTGCTGCTCGGGACAGGGAAGCTTTCTTT,CSAARDREAFF,11,TRBJ1-1,TRBD1,TRBV20-1,-
TGTGCCAGCAGCTCCCCCCGGGGTAAATCTTACAATGAGCAGTTCTTC,CASSSPRGKSYNEQFF,16,TRBJ2-1,-,TRBV7-9,-
TGCGCCAGCAGCCAAGCCACTCCGACAGGGAATATCCGAGTTGGCTACACCTTC,CASSQATPTGNIRVGYTF,18,TRBJ1-2,TRBD1,TRBV4-1,-
TGTGCCAGCAGCCGACAGGGGAAGGCTTTCTTT,CASSRQGKAFF,11,TRBJ1-1,TRBD1,TRBV6-5,-
TGTGCCAGCAGTTTCGGACAGGATGGAAACTTTGCTTTCTTT,CASSFGQDGNFAFF,14,TRBJ1-1,TRBD1,TRBV6-5,-
TGTGCCAGCAGCTTAGAGGGCGGGGTCGCCGGGGAGCTGTTTTTT,CASSLEGGVAGELFF,15,TRBJ2-2,-,TRBV7-2,-
TGTGCCAGCAGCCCCTGGGGCAGGGTGGAGTACTTC,CASSPWGRVEYF,12,TRBJ2-7,-,TRBV7-8,-
TGTGCCAGCAGCCATAACCGGGACAGGGGAGAGACCCAGTACTTC,CASSHNRDRGETQYF,15,TRBJ2-5,TRBD1,TRBV4-2,-